This TCR beta chain was sequenced in a study of T cell responses to AZD1222 COVID-19 vaccine. For the study at large: Whether given at about 4 or about 12 weeks, second doses were pooled. Broader study findings: The donor cohort was predominantly white British with a female majority, and clonal diversity may have been underestimated. Receipt of two AZD1222 doses was followed by a rise in Spike-specific TCR breadth and depth.

Remarks on this clone: What it recognizes is unknown.

Sequencing used immunoSEQ multiplex PCR; TCRdb keeps in-frame clones, though not all of them. The repertoire holds around 140,000 clones, with 80% to 90% as singletons. CDR1 is SNHLY and CDR2 is FYNNEI in the germline V gene. The CDR3 has 15 amino acids. With 5 bases removed from V and 7 bases from J, the gap between germline ends came to 20 bases. The chain is built from TRBV2 and TRBJ2-5, with D maybe TRBD1 (6 bases). This receptor was obtained from an adult in good health. Sequenced here: peripheral blood, sampled on day 0 of AZD1222 vaccination. The CDR3 is CASSTRQAGAGTQYF. CDR3 DNA sequence: TGTGCCAGCAGTACCCGACAGGCCGGGGCGGGGACCCAGTACTTC.